Listed below are T cell receptor beta chains from one sample, sequenced in a study of shared clonotypes between healthy human individuals. Sequenced by immunoSEQ multiplex PCR; TCRdb stores in-frame clones only, minus some. The sample consists of around 2.3 million clones, 90% to 96% of them appearing once. What was sequenced was naive CD4+ T cells sorted from blood. The origin of the receptors is a man between 18 and 35 years old in good health. The CDR3 runs from the conserved cysteine through the conserved F or W. A D gene is named only where the DNA matches it firmly. Expanded clones are given a class, and other clones once, few, many or no size at all.

NA	TRBV27	NA	TRBJ2-1	CASSFQGYNNEQFF	TGTGCCAGCAGTTTCCAGGGGTATAACAATGAGCAGTTCTTC
NA	TRBV10-3	TRBD1	TRBJ1-6	CAISESIGGGNSPLHF	TGTGCCATCAGTGAGTCGATAGGGGGCGGCAATTCACCCCTCCACTTT
once	TRBV18	NA	TRBJ1-2	CASSPLEGLSYTF	TGTGCCAGCTCACCCCTGGAGGGACTCAGCTACACCTTC
NA	TRBV5-4	NA	TRBJ2-2	CASSRDGGSTGELFF	TGTGCCAGCAGCCGGGATGGGGGCAGCACCGGGGAGCTGTTTTTT
few	TRBV7-9	NA	TRBJ1-1	CASGRSNTEAFF	TGTGCCAGCGGGAGGTCGAACACTGAAGCTTTCTTT
NA	TRBV28	NA	TRBJ2-7	CASRLKRGSSYEQYF	TGTGCCAGCAGACTAAAAAGAGGGAGCTCCTACGAGCAGTACTTC
NA	TRBV30	NA	TRBJ1-1	CAWKFPGKMGVRTEAFF	TGTGCCTGGAAATTTCCGGGCAAAATGGGGGTGAGGACTGAAGCTTTCTTT
NA	TRBV9	NA	TRBJ1-5	CASSPTENSNQPQHF	TGTGCCAGCAGCCCGACAGAGAACAGCAATCAGCCCCAGCATTTT
NA	TRBV30	NA	TRBJ2-1	CAYSGSSYNEQFF	TGTGCCTATAGCGGTAGCTCCTACAATGAGCAGTTCTTC
NA	TRBV6-1	TRBD1	TRBJ2-7	CASYSDRGSLEQYF	TGTGCCAGTTATTCGGACAGGGGGTCTCTGGAGCAGTACTTC
NA	TRBV5-1	NA	TRBJ1-4	CASSASGDGNEKLFF	TGCGCCAGCAGTGCTTCAGGGGATGGTAATGAAAAACTGTTTTTT
once	TRBV5-1	TRBD1	TRBJ2-3	CASSRGTDSTDTQYF	TGCGCCAGCAGCCGAGGGACAGACTCCACAGATACGCAGTATTTT
NA	TRBV25-1	NA	TRBJ2-2	CASSTGAGELFF	TGTGCCAGCAGTACCGGGGCCGGGGAGCTGTTTTTT
NA	TRBV7-2	TRBD1	TRBJ1-5	CASSLEGGPHQPQHF	TGTGCCAGCAGCTTAGAAGGGGGCCCCCATCAGCCCCAGCATTTT
NA	TRBV27	NA	TRBJ2-5	CASMGWGPRETQYF	TGTGCCAGCATGGGGTGGGGCCCTCGAGAGACCCAGTACTTC
NA	TRBV12-5	TRBD1	TRBJ1-6	CASGLVTPNPTGGNSPLHF	TGTGCTAGTGGTTTGGTAACCCCCAACCCGACAGGGGGTAATTCACCCCTCCACTTT
NA	TRBV11-2	NA	TRBJ2-7	CASRSLKAYEQYF	TGTGCCAGCAGATCTTTAAAGGCCTACGAGCAGTACTTC
NA	TRBV6-5	TRBD1	TRBJ1-4	CASTRQGAGEKLFF	TGTGCCAGCACCAGACAGGGGGCCGGAGAAAAACTGTTTTTT
NA	TRBV28	NA	TRBJ1-2	CASREGNYGYTF	TGTGCCAGCCGGGAAGGTAACTATGGCTACACCTTC
once	TRBV11-1	TRBD1	TRBJ1-2	CASSPGQGYGYTF	TGTGCCAGCAGCCCCGGACAGGGCTATGGCTACACCTTC
NA	TRBV9	NA	TRBJ2-5	CASSGRAQGLETQYF	TGTGCCAGCAGCGGACGGGCCCAGGGATTGGAGACCCAGTACTTC
once	TRBV7-9	TRBD1	TRBJ2-7	CASGRVGQGIHEQYF	TGTGCCAGCGGCCGGGTGGGACAGGGGATCCACGAGCAGTACTTC
once	TRBV10-3	TRBD1	TRBJ1-1	CAISEEGAGTEAFF	TGTGCCATCAGTGAGGAGGGGGCAGGGACTGAAGCTTTCTTT
NA	TRBV25-1	NA	TRBJ2-3	CASSEIMEADTQYF	TGTGCCAGCAGTGAAATAATGGAGGCAGATACGCAGTATTTT
NA	TRBV5-1	NA	TRBJ1-3	CASSFGRITGNTIYF	TGCGCCAGCAGCTTTGGACGTATAACTGGAAACACCATATATTTT
NA	TRBV23-1	TRBD1	TRBJ1-6	CASSQGSTGKESPLHF	TGCGCCAGCAGTCAAGGTTCGACAGGGAAGGAATCACCCCTCCACTTT
once	TRBV9	TRBD2	TRBJ2-2	CASSIGLGANTGELFF	TGTGCCAGCAGCATCGGACTAGGCGCGAACACCGGGGAGCTGTTTTTT
NA	TRBV4-1	NA	TRBJ2-1	CASSRGGEQFF	TGCGCCAGCAGCCGGGGAGGTGAGCAGTTCTTC
NA	TRBV12-5	NA	TRBJ1-1	CASGPKTGERGNTEAFF	TGTGCTAGTGGCCCCAAGACGGGAGAACGGGGGAACACTGAAGCTTTCTTT
NA	TRBV10-3	NA	TRBJ1-5	CAISEDNQPQHF	TGTGCCATCAGTGAGGACAATCAGCCCCAGCATTTT
NA	TRBV2	NA	TRBJ1-2	CASSGQTYGYTF	TGTGCCAGCAGTGGGCAGACCTATGGCTACACCTTC
NA	TRBV9	NA	TRBJ1-1	CASSGVNTEAFF	TGTGCCAGTTCAGGAGTAAACACTGAAGCTTTCTTT
NA	TRBV6-5	NA	TRBJ1-2	CASSDPGYGYTF	TGTGCCAGCAGTGACCCAGGCTATGGCTACACCTTC
NA	TRBV5-1	TRBD2	TRBJ2-4	CASSLGAAGENIQYF	TGCGCCAGCAGCTTAGGCGCGGCGGGGGAAAACATTCAGTACTTC
NA	TRBV6-5	TRBD1	TRBJ2-2	CASSLPGQARRELFF	TGTGCCAGCAGCCTACCGGGACAGGCCCGCCGGGAGCTGTTTTTT
once	TRBV6-1	NA	TRBJ1-4	CASNPLGGSEKLFF	TGTGCCAGCAACCCATTAGGGGGATCTGAAAAACTGTTTTTT
NA	TRBV30	NA	TRBJ2-1	CAWGQYNEQFF	TGTGCCTGGGGACAGTACAATGAGCAGTTCTTC
NA	TRBV7-3	NA	TRBJ1-5	CASSLRSSWGGGNQPQHF	TGTGCCAGCAGCTTAAGATCCTCTTGGGGGGGTGGCAATCAGCCCCAGCATTTT
once	TRBV27	NA	TRBJ1-2	CASSPEWGMGGYTF	TGTGCCAGCAGCCCGGAATGGGGGATGGGGGGCTACACCTTC
NA	TRBV30	TRBD2	TRBJ2-7	CAWSVFSGPSYEQYF	TGTGCCTGGAGTGTATTTAGCGGGCCATCCTACGAGCAGTACTTC
NA	TRBV5-1	NA	TRBJ2-2	CASSGGTATGELFF	TGCGCCAGCAGCGGAGGGACAGCCACCGGGGAGCTGTTTTTT
NA	TRBV5-1	NA	TRBJ2-5	CASSSEGNRVGETQYF	TGCGCCAGCAGCTCAGAGGGCAACAGGGTCGGCGAGACCCAGTACTTC
NA	TRBV2	NA	TRBJ1-3	CASSEEQLLGNTIYF	TGTGCCAGCAGTGAAGAACAGCTCCTTGGAAACACCATATATTTT
once	TRBV5-1	TRBD2	TRBJ2-5	CASSLGFAGGQETQYF	TGCGCCAGCAGCTTGGGCTTTGCGGGGGGCCAAGAGACCCAGTACTTC
NA	TRBV27	NA	TRBJ1-1	CASSSRPQSHMAFF	TGTGCCAGCAGTTCCCGACCCCAAAGTCATATGGCTTTCTTT
NA	TRBV5-1	NA	TRBJ1-1	CASMGGSVNTEAFF	TGCGCCAGCATGGGGGGCAGCGTGAACACTGAAGCTTTCTTT
NA	TRBV19	TRBD2	TRBJ2-1	CASSIGLAGGLNEQFF	TGTGCCAGTAGTATCGGACTAGCGGGAGGGCTGAATGAGCAGTTCTTC
NA	TRBV28	NA	TRBJ1-1	CASSFRLEAFF	TGTGCCAGCAGTTTTCGTCTTGAAGCTTTCTTT
NA	TRBV6-5	TRBD1	TRBJ2-7	CASSKTGTGAYEQYF	TGTGCCAGCAGTAAAACCGGGACAGGAGCCTACGAGCAGTACTTC
few	TRBV7-8	NA	TRBJ1-4	CASSTRVRDEKLFF	TGTGCCAGCAGCACCCGTGTTAGGGATGAAAAACTGTTTTTT
NA	TRBV4-1	NA	TRBJ1-2	CASSQRASFNYGYTF	TGCGCCAGCAGCCAACGGGCTTCCTTTAACTATGGCTACACCTTC
NA	TRBV10-1	TRBD1	TRBJ2-7	CASKGAPNGEQYF	TGCGCCAGCAAGGGGGCCCCAAACGGGGAGCAGTACTTC
NA	TRBV6-4	NA	TRBJ1-5	CASSPVTAHSNQPQHF	TGTGCCAGCAGCCCAGTGACAGCCCATAGCAATCAGCCCCAGCATTTT
NA	TRBV5-4	NA	TRBJ1-3	CASSVQAQNTIYF	TGTGCCAGCAGCGTGCAGGCCCAAAACACCATATATTTT
NA	TRBV14	TRBD1	TRBJ1-5	CASSRGTAVEQYQPQHF	TGTGCCAGCAGCCGAGGGACAGCCGTAGAGCAGTATCAGCCCCAGCATTTT